Listed below are T cell receptor beta chains from one sample, sequenced in a study of OX40 agonist ivuxolimab in advanced cancers. The method was immunoSEQ multiplex PCR; TCRdb's version includes in-frame clones alone and lacks a portion of them. The repertoire holds about 100,000 clones, with about 90% as singletons. The input for sequencing was CD4+ or CD8+ T cells sorted from blood, taken in a trial of the OX40 agonist ivuxolimab. These TCRs come from an adult with an advanced solid tumor such as melanoma, head and neck, liver or kidney cancer. Each CDR3 is given with its conserved first and last residue. Each record gives: V gene, J gene, CDR3 protein.

>TRBV4-3|TRBJ2-3
CASSHTPGLAGSDTQYF
>TRBV5-4|TRBJ1-1
CASSSLDGSSTEAFF
>TRBV10-3|TRBJ1-1
CAITARGDGPGTEAFF
>TRBV6-1|TRBJ2-2
CASSGTRFVGELFF
>TRBV27|TRBJ2-1
CASSRGQGSYNEQFF
>TRBV9|TRBJ1-4
CASSVGGQGFSEKLFF
>TRBV6-6|TRBJ2-7
CASSYAGQGTYEQYF
>TRBV5-1|TRBJ2-7
CASSSDGGSSYEQYF
>TRBV2|TRBJ2-7
CASSDPSGRVYEQYF
>TRBV6-4|TRBJ1-2
CASKAGGWGRSGYTF
>TRBV9|TRBJ2-3
CASSVGGSGQVFTDTQYF
>TRBV11-3|TRBJ1-1
CASSHRQGSGEAFF
>TRBV2|TRBJ2-2
CASSADRANTGELFF
>TRBV7-8|TRBJ2-3
CASSSVPTSGRGLNTQYF
>TRBV28|TRBJ1-5
CASSATRGFNQPQHF
>TRBV7-3|TRBJ2-7
CASSLFAGGTYEQYF
>TRBV5-4|TRBJ2-5
CASSLGQYQETQYF
>TRBV6-1|TRBJ2-1
CASNSRGYNEQFF
>TRBV5-4|TRBJ2-7
CASSPDRNEQYF
>TRBV7-9|TRBJ2-3
CAVSAESTDTQYF
>TRBV4-3|TRBJ2-3
CASSQGVPGQVTDTQYF
>TRBV6-1|TRBJ1-2
CASSLDRYNGYTF
>TRBV29-1|TRBJ2-2
CSVGKESGAPNTGELFF
>TRBV11-3|TRBJ2-5
CASSLGSAGDRETQYF
>TRBV5-6|TRBJ2-3
CASSPSLVSSTDTQYF
>TRBV11-3|TRBJ2-5
CASSFDSGMVGQETQYF
>TRBV7-6|TRBJ2-1
CASSARGGSSYNEQFF
>TRBV9|TRBJ2-7
CASSVGGTTPYEQYF
>TRBV19|TRBJ2-1
CATRRRTESSYNEQFF
>TRBV7-2|TRBJ1-3
CASSSRGNSGNTIYF
>TRBV7-8|TRBJ2-7
CASSFGGTSSYEQYF
>TRBV7-9|TRBJ2-5
CASSLGFSETQYF
>TRBV27|TRBJ2-4
CASSFLTSGKNIQYF
>TRBV29-1|TRBJ1-2
CSVAKGAGASYGYTF
>TRBV10-3|TRBJ2-1
CAINGRPRATSSYNEQFF
>TRBV5-1|TRBJ2-2
CASSLDASGWTGELFF
>TRBV7-2|TRBJ1-1
CASSLRGEPNTEAFF
>TRBV28|TRBJ2-6
CASSLPSSGANVLTF
>TRBV30|TRBJ1-4
CAWSVKGTGINEKLFF
>TRBV2|TRBJ2-5
CASAPGLAEETQYF
>TRBV7-3|TRBJ2-1
CASRGLAGGNNEQFF
>TRBV7-6|TRBJ2-1
CASSSATGPRNEQFF
>TRBV7-9|TRBJ2-5
CASSFISGGRGETQYF
>TRBV18|TRBJ2-2
CASSPLNGGRATGELFF
>TRBV11-3|TRBJ2-1
CASSQVAGDNEQFF
>TRBV7-2|TRBJ2-3
CASSLVVGLAGGTDTQYF
>TRBV11-3|TRBJ1-2
CASSLGGQVNYGYTF
>TRBV4-3|TRBJ2-3
CASSPRLGLAGGFGDTQYF
>TRBV2|TRBJ2-2
CASRTAPNTGELFF
>TRBV6-4|TRBJ2-2
CASRDRYTGELFF
>TRBV5-1|TRBJ2-7
CASSEGLQGTGYEQYF